Shown below are 31 T cell receptor beta chains from a single sample sequenced in a study of CD8+ T cells in alopecia areata. Sequencing templates came from extracted RNA that was reverse transcribed into cDNA. The repertoire was sequenced with immunoSEQ multiplex PCR; TCRdb's copy has only in-frame clones and lacks some. The sample includes 150,000 to 200,000 clones, 58% seen only once; the top ten take roughly 5%. Treatment defined: oral pan-JAK inhibitor, 5-10 mg twice daily. The input for sequencing was CD4+ T cells sorted from blood, taken at week 24, from a patient treated with tofacitinib. These receptors originate from a human donor with alopecia areata.

This clone was observed once. The CDR3 sequence is CSVQTGGAETQYF. The CDR3, as DNA: TGCAGCGTGCAGACAGGGGGGGCAGAGACCCAGTACTTC. The V gene is TRBV29-1, the J gene TRBJ2-5, with 9 bases matching TRBD1. Germline V CDR1 and CDR2: SQVTM, ANQGSEA. The trim removed 6 bases at V and 4 bases at J, leaving 6 bases unmatched. The CDR3 has 13 residues.

This chain connects TRBV27 to TRBJ1-1; D not resolved. V dropped 6 bases and J dropped 1 base, with 12 bases sitting between them. Germline V gene lookup returns CDR1 MNHEY and CDR2 SMNVEV (reference sequence). The CDR3 has 14 amino acids. The CDR3, as DNA: TGTGCCAGCAGCCCGGACGCTCGGAACACTGAAGCTTTCTTT. Protein product: CASSPDARNTEAFF.

This chain joins TRBV7-2 and TRBJ1-2, with a possible D match to TRBD1 (5 bases). V shed 5 bases and J shed 5 bases, with 18 bases lying between them. The CDR3 is 15 residues long. Germline V gene lookup returns CDR1 SGHTA and CDR2 FQGNSA. CDR3: CASSPFPGQLYGYTF. CDR3 DNA: TGTGCCAGCAGCCCCTTCCCCGGACAACTGTATGGCTACACCTTC.

This clone showed up just a few times. CDR3: CASNRGADTQYF. As DNA, the CDR3 is TGTGCCAGCAACCGAGGGGCAGATACGCAGTATTTT. The chain carries TRBV25-1 and TRBJ2-3, with D tentatively TRBD1 or TRBD2 (5 bases each). Deletions cut 7 bases from V and 4 bases from J, with 9 bases between. Germline values: CDR1 MGHDK, CDR2 SYGVNS. This CDR3 has 12 amino acids.

The gene calls are TRBV4-1 and TRBJ1-1, with 8 nucleotides matching TRBD1. The CDR3 extends over 12 amino acids. Germline V gene sequence: CDR1 MGHRA, CDR2 YSYEKL. V dropped 3 bases and J dropped 10; count of bases not matched to a gene: 4. CDR3 protein: CASSHSTGGAFF. The CDR3 nucleotides are TGCGCCAGCAGCCATTCCACAGGGGGAGCTTTCTTT.

This clone was counted only a few times. V usage is TRBV7-2 and J usage is TRBJ2-3; no definite D call. From germline, CDR1 is SGHTA and CDR2 FQGNSA. The CDR3 is made up of 12 amino acids. Trimming shortened V by 4 bases and J by 2 bases, and 4 bases separated the two germline ends. Here the CDR3 reads CASSSTTDTQYF. CDR3 DNA: TGTGCCAGCAGCTCCACCACAGATACGCAGTATTTT.

The chain carries TRBV29-1 and TRBJ2-1; 10 bases are a match to TRBD2. After removal of 6 bases from V and 4 bases from J, the junction contained 6 bases not matched to a gene. CDR3 size: 14 residues. CDR1 is SQVTM, CDR2 ANQGSEA, per germline. The CDR3 is CSVASGGDYNEQFF. The CDR3 coding sequence is TGCAGCGTAGCTAGCGGGGGAGATTACAATGAGCAGTTCTTC.

V usage is TRBV7-9 and J usage is TRBJ1-4, with D perhaps TRBD1 (6 bases). The CDR3 is 14 amino acids. Trimming shortened V by 4 bases and J by 3 bases, and 9 bases separated the two germline ends. Germline V gene lookup returns CDR1 SEHNR and CDR2 FQNEAQ (reference sequence). The CDR3 nucleotides read TGTGCCAGCAGCTGGACAGAACCTAATGAAAAACTGTTTTTT. Translating it yields CASSWTEPNEKLFF.

The J gene is TRBJ2-7, the V gene TRBV5-1; D possibly uses TRBD1 or TRBD2 (5 bases each). Trimming took off 0 bases at V and 2 bases at J, with 12 bases between the two ends. The CDR3 length is 15 residues. Germline CDR1 and CDR2: SGHRS and YFSETQ. The CDR3 region has the DNA TGCGCCAGCAGCTTGGCCGCAGGGAGCGCCTACGAGCAGTACTTC. Translated: CASSLAAGSAYEQYF.

The V call is TRBV2, the J call TRBJ1-1; TRBD1 matches 7 bases. The CDR3 is made up of 13 amino acids. Unmatched junction bases numbered 10, after V lost 5 bases and J lost 10 bases. Germline loops: CDR1 SNHLY, CDR2 FYNNEI. The DNA for the CDR3 is TGTGCCAGCAGTTCCGACAGGGTATCGGGAGCTTTCTTT. As protein: CASSSDRVSGAFF.

This CDR3 is CAWSGGVGTQYF. The CDR3 DNA reads TGTGCCTGGAGTGGGGGCGTCGGGACCCAGTACTTC. The gene calls are TRBV30 and TRBJ2-5; TRBD1 might be the D (5 bases). Germline CDR1 reads GTSNPN; CDR2 reads SVGIG (reference sequence). There are 12 residues in the CDR3. Trimming stripped 1 base from V and 7 bases from J, with 10 bases between.

The V call is TRBV5-1, the J call TRBJ1-5; D gene ambiguous. The ends were cut back, 2 bases at V and 3 bases at J, with 12 bases in the middle. The CDR3 runs to 15 residues. Germline V CDR1 and CDR2: SGHRS, YFSETQ. CDR3 in amino acids: CASSFSGEDNQPQHF. The CDR3 coding sequence is TGCGCCAGCAGCTTTTCAGGAGAGGACAATCAGCCCCAGCATTTT.

The chain carries TRBV6-6 and TRBJ2-7; TRBD1 might be the D (6 bases). The CDR3 covers 16 residues. Germline lookup yields CDR1 MNHNY and CDR2 SVGAGI (reference sequence). The V gene lost 2 bases and the J gene lost 0 bases, with 14 bases spanning the gap. The CDR3 region has the DNA TGTGCCAGCAGTTACCTCAGGACAGCCTTCTCCTACGAGCAGTACTTC. It encodes CASSYLRTAFSYEQYF.

The chain links TRBV7-2 to TRBJ1-6; D may be TRBD1 (5 bases). Germline V gene data show CDR1 as SGHTA and CDR2 as FQGNSA. The V and J ends lost 5 bases and 5 bases respectively, with 10 bases between them. The CDR3 is made up of 14 amino acids. This CDR3 is CASSTTGDNSPLHF. As DNA, the CDR3 is TGTGCCAGCAGCACCACAGGAGATAATTCACCCCTCCACTTT.

This clone was seen only a few times. V is TRBV7-9 and J is TRBJ2-1, with D possibly matching TRBD2 (9 bases). The CDR3 has 19 amino acids. Trimming left V 1 base short and J 2 bases short, with 21 bases between. Per the germline V gene, CDR1 is SEHNR and CDR2 is FQNEAQ (reference sequence). The CDR3 loop reads CASSLDRGGSSGTYNEQFF. In DNA, the CDR3 is TGTGCCAGCAGCTTAGACAGGGGGGGCTCTAGCGGGACCTACAATGAGCAGTTCTTC. Full variable domain (missing parts from reference TRBV7-9 and TRBJ2-1): DTGVSQNPRHKITKRGQNVTFRCDPISEHNRLYWYRQTLGQGPEFLTYFQNEAQLEKSRLLSDRFSAERPKGSFSTLEIQRTEQGDSAMYLCASSLDRGGSSGTYNEQFFGPGTRLTVL.

The chain combines TRBV5-1 with TRBJ1-2; TRBD1 agrees at 7 bases. Trimming took 0 bases from V and 4 from J; bases not matched to a gene: 9. The CDR3 spans 16 residues. Per germline, CDR1 SGHRS and CDR2 YFSETQ. For the CDR3, the DNA is TGCGCCAGCAGCTTGGCCATCCCAGGGGGGATCTATGGCTACACCTTC. The encoded protein is CASSLAIPGGIYGYTF.

The gene calls are TRBV19 and TRBJ1-2; possibly TRBD1 for D (5 bases). CDR3 length: 14 amino acids. Germline-derived CDR1 and CDR2 are LNHDA and SQIVND (reference sequence). V shed 5 bases and J shed 2 bases, with 12 bases lying between them. The CDR3: CASSLGQGNYGYTF. In nucleotides, the CDR3 is TGTGCCAGTAGTTTGGGCCAGGGAAACTATGGCTACACCTTC.

In this sample, this clone is medium-sized (0.01 to 0.1%). The chain couples TRBV7-2 to TRBJ2-5; the D gene could be TRBD1 or TRBD2 (5 bases each). V lost 1 base and J lost 4, with 10 bases in between. This CDR3 is 14 amino acids long. The germline CDR1 and CDR2 sequences are SGHTA and FQGNSA. This chain's CDR3 is CASSLGGRPETQYF. The CDR3 bases are TGTGCCAGCAGCTTAGGGGGACGACCAGAGACCCAGTACTTC.

V and J are TRBV19 and TRBJ1-5; D remains ambiguous. Trimming pared 1 base from V and 1 base from J, leaving 5 bases between. CDR3 length: 14 residues. Germline lookup yields CDR1 LNHDA and CDR2 SQIVND (reference sequence). The CDR3 reads CASSIVMSNQPQHF. Written as DNA, the CDR3 is TGTGCCAGTAGTATAGTTATGAGCAATCAGCCCCAGCATTTT.

There are a few counts of this clone. This sequence joins TRBV7-2 and TRBJ1-3; perhaps TRBD1 as D (5 bases). Germline V CDR1 and CDR2: SGHTA, FQGNSA. V gave up 6 bases and J gave up 4 bases, with 13 bases separating them. The CDR3 loop spans 14 amino acids. The CDR3, as DNA: TGTGCCAGCAGGCCGCAGGGTCAGGGAAACACCATATATTTT. Its protein is CASRPQGQGNTIYF.

The J gene is TRBJ1-1, the V gene TRBV7-2; D unclear. The CDR3 totals 14 residues. Germline CDR1 and CDR2: SGHTA and FQGNSA. The V gene lost 5 bases and the J gene lost 7 bases, with 17 bases spanning the gap. The CDR3 loop reads CASSPSMGFGEAFF. CDR3 bases: TGTGCCAGCAGCCCCTCTATGGGGTTCGGTGAAGCTTTCTTT.

This sequence joins TRBV9 and TRBJ2-3, with 8 bases that match TRBD2. This CDR3 region has 16 residues. V gave up 0 bases and J gave up 1 base; unmatched junction bases: 4. Germline CDR1 SGDLS, CDR2 YYNGEE. The chain's CDR3 is CASSVAVSGGTDTQYF. The CDR3 DNA reads TGTGCCAGCAGCGTAGCTGTTAGCGGGGGCACAGATACGCAGTATTTT.

This sequence joins TRBV27 and TRBJ1-1, with unresolved D. Trimming pared 5 bases from V and 0 bases from J, leaving 13 bases between. The CDR3 spans 15 residues. CDR1 is MNHEY, CDR2 SMNVEV, per germline (reference sequence). The CDR3 DNA follows: TGTGCCAGCAGTCCTCGGGGAGGATTGAACACTGAAGCTTTCTTT. Its translation is CASSPRGGLNTEAFF.

The chain employs TRBV4-1 and TRBJ2-3; TRBD2 agrees at 9 bases. Per the germline V gene, CDR1 is MGHRA and CDR2 is YSYEKL. The CDR3 loop spans 15 amino acids. V was clipped by 1 base and J by 7 bases; unmatched bases: 6. CDR3 nucleotide sequence: TGCGCCAGCAGCCAAGCTTCGACTAGCGGTTATACGCAGTATTTT. Protein: CASSQASTSGYTQYF.

The V gene is TRBV29-1, the J gene TRBJ1-2, with a tentative D call TRBD1 (5 bases). CDR1 is SQVTM and CDR2 is ANQGSEA in the germline V gene. V was cut by 4 bases and J by 8 bases, with 11 bases left in between. This CDR3 spans 11 amino acids. CDR3 sequence (DNA): TGCAGCGTTGCTGTCGGGGGGGGCTACACCTTC. This translates into CSVAVGGGYTF.

The chain uses TRBV7-2 and TRBJ2-7, with TRBD2 as a possible D gene (6 bases). Germline V CDR1 and CDR2: SGHTA, FQGNSA. The CDR3 has 14 amino acids. V dropped 1 base and J dropped 2 bases, with 9 bases sitting between them. CDR3 sequence (DNA): TGTGCCAGCAGCTTAGAGGCGGGGCCCTACGAGCAGTACTTC. Protein sequence: CASSLEAGPYEQYF.

The chain is built from TRBV7-2 and TRBJ1-1; 8 nucleotides match TRBD1. This CDR3 has 13 amino acids. Germline CDR1 and CDR2: SGHTA and FQGNSA. Trimming took 3 bases from V and 8 from J; bases not matched to a gene: 5. The CDR3 coding sequence is TGTGCCAGCAGCTTGGGCCGGGACAGGGAAGCTTTCTTT. This sequence encodes CASSLGRDREAFF.

This clone was recorded once. The chain links TRBV29-1 to TRBJ2-2; D is ambiguous. With 7 bases removed from V and 4 bases from J, the gap between germline ends came to 19 bases. Germline V gene sequence: CDR1 SQVTM, CDR2 ANQGSEA. The CDR3 consists of 15 residues. CDR3 sequence (DNA): TGCAGCGCTGCAGCGTGGGGTTCGGGCACCGGGGAGCTGTTTTTT. It translates to CSAAAWGSGTGELFF.

This clone showed up just a few times. J is TRBJ2-7 and V is TRBV4-1; a weak D match, TRBD2 (6 bases). CDR1 and CDR2 (germline): MGHRA, YSYEKL. Trimming took off 4 bases at V and 4 bases at J, with 11 bases between the two ends. This CDR3 is 13 amino acids long. The CDR3 sequence: CASSLPGVYEQYF. CDR3 nucleotide sequence: TGCGCCAGCAGCCTACCGGGGGTTTACGAGCAGTACTTC.

V and J are TRBV29-1 and TRBJ1-1, with unresolved D. CDR1 is SQVTM, CDR2 ANQGSEA, per germline. V was clipped by 4 bases and J by 3 bases, with 9 bases between them. The CDR3 is 12 residues long. The CDR3 DNA sequence: TGCAGCGTTGTAGCAGGAGACACTGAAGCTTTCTTT. Translated: CSVVAGDTEAFF.

This chain joins TRBV29-1 and TRBJ2-2; the D gene is possibly TRBD1 (6 bases). V gave up 4 bases and J gave up 6 bases, with 18 bases separating them. Germline CDR1 reads SQVTM; CDR2 reads ANQGSEA. The CDR3 runs to 15 residues. The DNA of the CDR3 is TGCAGCGTTGGTGGGGATCAGGGGAGAGCCGGGGAGCTGTTTTTT. Protein: CSVGGDQGRAGELFF.